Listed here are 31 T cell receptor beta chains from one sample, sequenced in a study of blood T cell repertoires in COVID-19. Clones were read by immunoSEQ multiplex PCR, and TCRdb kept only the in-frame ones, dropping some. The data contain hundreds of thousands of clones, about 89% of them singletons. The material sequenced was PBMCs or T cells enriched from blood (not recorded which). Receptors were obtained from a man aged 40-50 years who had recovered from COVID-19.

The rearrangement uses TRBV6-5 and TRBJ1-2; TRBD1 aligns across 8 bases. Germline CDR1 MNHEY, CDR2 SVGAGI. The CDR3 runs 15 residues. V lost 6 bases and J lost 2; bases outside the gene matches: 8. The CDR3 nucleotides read TGTGCCAGCAGACCGGGACAGGAGCTAAACTATGGCTACACCTTC. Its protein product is CASRPGQELNYGYTF.

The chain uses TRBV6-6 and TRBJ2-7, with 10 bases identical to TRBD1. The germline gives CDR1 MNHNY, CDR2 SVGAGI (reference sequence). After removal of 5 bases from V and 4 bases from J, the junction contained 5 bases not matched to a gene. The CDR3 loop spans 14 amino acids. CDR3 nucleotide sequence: TGTGCCAGCAGTAATGGACAGGGGGTTTACGAGCAGTACTTC. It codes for CASSNGQGVYEQYF.

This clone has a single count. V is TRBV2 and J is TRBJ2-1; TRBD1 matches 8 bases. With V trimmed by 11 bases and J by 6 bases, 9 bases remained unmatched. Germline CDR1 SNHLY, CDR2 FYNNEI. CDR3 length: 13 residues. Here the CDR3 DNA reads TGTGCCTCCCGCCAGGGGGCTAGCAATGAGCAGTTCTTC. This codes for CASRQGASNEQFF.

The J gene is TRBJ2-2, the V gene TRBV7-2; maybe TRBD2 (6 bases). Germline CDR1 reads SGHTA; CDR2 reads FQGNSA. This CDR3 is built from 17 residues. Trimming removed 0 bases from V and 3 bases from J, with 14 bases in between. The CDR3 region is CASSLAGEAGYTGELFF. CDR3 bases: TGTGCCAGCAGCTTAGCGGGGGAAGCGGGCTACACCGGGGAGCTGTTTTTT.

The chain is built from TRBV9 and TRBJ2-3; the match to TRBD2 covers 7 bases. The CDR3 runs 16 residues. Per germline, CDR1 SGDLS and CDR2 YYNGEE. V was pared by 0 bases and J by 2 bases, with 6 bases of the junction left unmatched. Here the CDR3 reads CASSVGPSGHTDTQYF. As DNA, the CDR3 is TGTGCCAGCAGCGTAGGCCCTAGCGGACACACAGATACGCAGTATTTT. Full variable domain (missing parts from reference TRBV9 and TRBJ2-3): DSGVTQTPKHLITATGQRVTLRCSPRSGDLSVYWYQQSLDQGLQFLIQYYNGEERAKGNILERFSAQQFPDLHSELNLSSLELGDSALYFCASSVGPSGHTDTQYFGPGTRLTVL.

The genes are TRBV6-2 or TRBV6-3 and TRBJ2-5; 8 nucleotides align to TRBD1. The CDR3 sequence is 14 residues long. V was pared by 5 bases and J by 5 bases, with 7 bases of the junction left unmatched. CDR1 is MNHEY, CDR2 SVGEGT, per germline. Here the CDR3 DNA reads TGTGCCAGCAGTGACGGACAGGGTCCGGAGACCCAGTACTTC. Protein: CASSDGQGPETQYF.

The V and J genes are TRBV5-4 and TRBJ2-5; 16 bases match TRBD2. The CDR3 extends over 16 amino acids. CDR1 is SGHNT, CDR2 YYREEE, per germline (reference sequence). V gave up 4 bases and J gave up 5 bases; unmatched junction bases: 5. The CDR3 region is CASSKGLAGGQETQYF. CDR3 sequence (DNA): TGTGCCAGCAGCAAGGGACTAGCGGGGGGGCAGGAGACCCAGTACTTC.

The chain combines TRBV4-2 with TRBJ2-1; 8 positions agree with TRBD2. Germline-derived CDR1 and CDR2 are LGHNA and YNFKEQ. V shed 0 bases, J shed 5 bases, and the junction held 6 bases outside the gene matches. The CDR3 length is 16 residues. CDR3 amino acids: CASSQDWQRENNEQFF. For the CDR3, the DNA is TGTGCCAGCAGCCAAGATTGGCAGCGGGAGAACAATGAGCAGTTCTTC.

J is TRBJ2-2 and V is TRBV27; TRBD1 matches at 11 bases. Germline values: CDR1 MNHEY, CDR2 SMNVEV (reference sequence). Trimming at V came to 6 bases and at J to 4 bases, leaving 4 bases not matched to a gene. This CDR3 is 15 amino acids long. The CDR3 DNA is TGTGCCAGCAGGGACAGGGGGCCCGTCACCGGGGAGCTGTTTTTT. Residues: CASRDRGPVTGELFF.

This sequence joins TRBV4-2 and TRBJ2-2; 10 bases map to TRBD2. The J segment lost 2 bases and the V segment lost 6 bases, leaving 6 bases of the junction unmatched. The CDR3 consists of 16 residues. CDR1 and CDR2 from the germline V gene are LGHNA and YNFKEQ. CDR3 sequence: CASSSGLAANTGELFF. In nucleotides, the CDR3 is TGTGCCAGCAGTTCCGGACTAGCGGCCAACACCGGGGAGCTGTTTTTT.

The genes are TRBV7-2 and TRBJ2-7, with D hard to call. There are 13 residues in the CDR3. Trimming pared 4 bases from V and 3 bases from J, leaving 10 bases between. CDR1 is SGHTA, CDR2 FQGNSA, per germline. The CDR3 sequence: CASSSQSNYEQYF. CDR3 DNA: TGTGCCAGCAGCTCTCAGTCGAACTACGAGCAGTACTTC.

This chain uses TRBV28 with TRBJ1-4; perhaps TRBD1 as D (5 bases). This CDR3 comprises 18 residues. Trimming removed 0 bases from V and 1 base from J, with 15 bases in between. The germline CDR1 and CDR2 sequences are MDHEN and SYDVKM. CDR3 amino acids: CASSLWSAAGLTNEKLFF. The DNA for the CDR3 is TGTGCCAGCAGTTTATGGTCGGCGGCAGGGCTAACTAATGAAAAACTGTTTTTT.

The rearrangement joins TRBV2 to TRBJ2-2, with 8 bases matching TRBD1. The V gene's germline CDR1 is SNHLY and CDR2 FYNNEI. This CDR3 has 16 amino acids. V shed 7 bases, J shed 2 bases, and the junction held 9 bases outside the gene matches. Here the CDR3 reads CASKEPGTGNTGELFF. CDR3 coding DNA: TGTGCCAGCAAAGAGCCCGGGACAGGAAACACCGGGGAGCTGTTTTTT.

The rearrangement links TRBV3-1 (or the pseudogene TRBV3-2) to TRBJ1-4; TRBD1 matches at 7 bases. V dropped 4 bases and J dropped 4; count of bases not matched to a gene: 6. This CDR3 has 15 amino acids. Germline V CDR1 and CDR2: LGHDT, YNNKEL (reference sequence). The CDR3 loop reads CASSPPGQYNEKLFF. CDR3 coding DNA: TGTGCCAGCAGCCCACCGGGACAGTATAATGAAAAACTGTTTTTT.

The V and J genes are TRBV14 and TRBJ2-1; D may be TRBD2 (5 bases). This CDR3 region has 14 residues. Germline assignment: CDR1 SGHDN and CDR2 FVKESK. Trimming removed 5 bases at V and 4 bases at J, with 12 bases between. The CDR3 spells CASSSPTGYNEQFF. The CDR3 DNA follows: TGTGCCAGCAGCTCCCCGACGGGATACAATGAGCAGTTCTTC.

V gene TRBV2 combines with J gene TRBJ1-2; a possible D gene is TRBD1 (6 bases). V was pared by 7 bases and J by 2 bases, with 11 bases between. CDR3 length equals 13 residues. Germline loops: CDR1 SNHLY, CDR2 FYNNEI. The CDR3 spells CASNAGTNYGYTF. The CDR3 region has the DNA TGTGCCAGCAACGCCGGGACAAACTATGGCTACACCTTC. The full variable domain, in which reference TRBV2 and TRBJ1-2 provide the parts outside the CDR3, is EPEVTQTPSHQVTQMGQEVILRCVPISNHLYFYWYRQILGQKVEFLVSFYNNEISEKSEIFDDQFSVERPDGSNFTLKIRSTKLEDSAMYFCASNAGTNYGYTFGSGTRLTVV.

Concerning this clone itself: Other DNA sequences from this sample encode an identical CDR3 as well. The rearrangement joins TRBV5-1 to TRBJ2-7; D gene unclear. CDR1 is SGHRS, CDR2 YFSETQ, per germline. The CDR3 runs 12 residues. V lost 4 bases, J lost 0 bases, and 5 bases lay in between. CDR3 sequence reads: CASSGNSYEQYF. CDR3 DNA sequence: TGCGCCAGCAGCGGCAACTCCTACGAGCAGTACTTC.

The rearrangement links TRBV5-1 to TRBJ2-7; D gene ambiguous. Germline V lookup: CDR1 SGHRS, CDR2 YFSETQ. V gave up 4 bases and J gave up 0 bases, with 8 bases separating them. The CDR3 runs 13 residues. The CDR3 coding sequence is TGCGCCAGCAGCGGGCCAGACTCCTACGAGCAGTACTTC. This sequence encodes CASSGPDSYEQYF.

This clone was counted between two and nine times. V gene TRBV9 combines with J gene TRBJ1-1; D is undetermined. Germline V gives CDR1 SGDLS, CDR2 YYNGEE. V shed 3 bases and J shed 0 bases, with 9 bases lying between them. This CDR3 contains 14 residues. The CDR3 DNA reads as TGTGCCAGCAGCGCCCCGACTGTGAACACTGAAGCTTTCTTT. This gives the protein CASSAPTVNTEAFF.

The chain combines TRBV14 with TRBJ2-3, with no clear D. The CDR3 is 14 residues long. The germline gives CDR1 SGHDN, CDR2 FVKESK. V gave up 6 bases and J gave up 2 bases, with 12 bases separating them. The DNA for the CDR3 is TGTGCCAGCAGAAACAGCCTGTCCACAGATACGCAGTATTTT. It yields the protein CASRNSLSTDTQYF.

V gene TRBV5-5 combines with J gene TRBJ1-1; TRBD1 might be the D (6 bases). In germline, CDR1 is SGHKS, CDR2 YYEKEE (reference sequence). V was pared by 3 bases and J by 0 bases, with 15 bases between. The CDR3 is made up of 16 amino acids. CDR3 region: CASSSHRGGLNTEAFF. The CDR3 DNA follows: TGTGCCAGCAGCTCCCACAGAGGGGGACTGAACACTGAAGCTTTCTTT. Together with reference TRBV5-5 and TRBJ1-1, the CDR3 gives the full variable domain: DAGVTQSPTHLIKTRGQQVTLRCSPISGHKSVSWYQQVLGQGPQFIFQYYEKEERGRGNFPDRFSARQFPNYSSELNVNALLLGDSALYLCASSSHRGGLNTEAFFGQGTRLTVV.

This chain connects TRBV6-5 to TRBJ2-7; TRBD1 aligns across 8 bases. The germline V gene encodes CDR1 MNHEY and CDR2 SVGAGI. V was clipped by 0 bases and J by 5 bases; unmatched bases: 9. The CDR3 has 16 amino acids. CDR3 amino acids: CASSYSMARGQDEQYF. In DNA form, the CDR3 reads TGTGCCAGCAGTTACTCGATGGCCAGGGGGCAGGACGAGCAGTACTTC.

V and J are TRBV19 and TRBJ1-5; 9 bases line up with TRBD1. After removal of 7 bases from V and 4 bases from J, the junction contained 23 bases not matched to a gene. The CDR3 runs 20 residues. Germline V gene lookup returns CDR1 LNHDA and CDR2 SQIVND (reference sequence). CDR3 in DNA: TGTGCCAGTACCCTCACAACCATCGGGACAGGGTTTCGTTATAATCAGCCCCAGCATTTT. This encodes CASTLTTIGTGFRYNQPQHF. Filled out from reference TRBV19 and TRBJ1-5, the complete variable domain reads DGGITQSPKYLFRKEGQNVTLSCEQNLNHDAMYWYRQDPGQGLRLIYYSQIVNDFQKGDIAEGYSVSREKKESFPLTVTSAQKNPTAFYLCASTLTTIGTGFRYNQPQHFGDGTRLSIL.

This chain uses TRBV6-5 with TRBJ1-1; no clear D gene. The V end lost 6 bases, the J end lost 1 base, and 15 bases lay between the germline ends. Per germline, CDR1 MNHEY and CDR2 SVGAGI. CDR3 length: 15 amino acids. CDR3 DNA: TGTGCCAGCAGCCAAACCCGCGCGGAGAACACTGAAGCTTTCTTT. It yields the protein CASSQTRAENTEAFF.

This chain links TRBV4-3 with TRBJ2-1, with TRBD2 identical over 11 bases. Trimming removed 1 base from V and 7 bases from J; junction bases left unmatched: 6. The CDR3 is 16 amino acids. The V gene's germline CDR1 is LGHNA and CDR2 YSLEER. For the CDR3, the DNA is TGCGCCAGCAGCCAAGGAAAACTAGCGGGAGAGAATGAGCAGTTCTTC. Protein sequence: CASSQGKLAGENEQFF.

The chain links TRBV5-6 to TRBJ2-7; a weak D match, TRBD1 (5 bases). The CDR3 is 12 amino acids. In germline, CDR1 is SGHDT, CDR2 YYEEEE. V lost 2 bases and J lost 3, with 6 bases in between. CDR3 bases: TGTGCCAGCAGCTTCAGGGTCTACGAGCAGTACTTC. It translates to CASSFRVYEQYF. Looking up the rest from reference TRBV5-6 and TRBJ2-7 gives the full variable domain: DAGVTQSPTHLIKTRGQQVTLRCSPKSGHDTVSWYQQALGQGPQFIFQYYEEEERQRGNFPDRFSGHQFPNYSSELNVNALLLGDSALYLCASSFRVYEQYFGPGTRLTVT.

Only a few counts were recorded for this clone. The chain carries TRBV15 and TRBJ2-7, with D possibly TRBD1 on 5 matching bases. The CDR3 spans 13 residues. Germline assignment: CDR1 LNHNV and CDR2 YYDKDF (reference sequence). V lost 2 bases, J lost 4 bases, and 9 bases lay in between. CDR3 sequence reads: CATSRNQGYEQYF. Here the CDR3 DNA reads TGTGCCACCAGCAGAAACCAGGGTTACGAGCAGTACTTC.

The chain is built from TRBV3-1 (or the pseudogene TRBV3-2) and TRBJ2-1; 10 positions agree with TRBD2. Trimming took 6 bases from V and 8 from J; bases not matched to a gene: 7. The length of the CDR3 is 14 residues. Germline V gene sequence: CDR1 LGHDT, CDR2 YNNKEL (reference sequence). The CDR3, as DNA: TGTGCCAGCAGTCCACTAGCGGGGTCGGATGAGCAGTTCTTC. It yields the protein CASSPLAGSDEQFF.

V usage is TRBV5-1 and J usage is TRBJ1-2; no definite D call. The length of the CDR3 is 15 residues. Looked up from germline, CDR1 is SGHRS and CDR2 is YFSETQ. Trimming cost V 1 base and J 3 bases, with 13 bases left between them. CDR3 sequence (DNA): TGCGCCAGCAGCTTGAGGCCAGGATTAGACTATGGCTACACCTTC. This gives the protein CASSLRPGLDYGYTF.

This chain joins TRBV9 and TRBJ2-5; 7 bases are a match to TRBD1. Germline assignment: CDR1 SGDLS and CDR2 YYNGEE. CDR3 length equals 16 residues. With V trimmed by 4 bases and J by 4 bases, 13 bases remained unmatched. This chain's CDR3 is CASSKRTGDQGETQYF. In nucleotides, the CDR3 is TGTGCCAGCAGCAAACGGACAGGCGATCAAGGAGAGACCCAGTACTTC.

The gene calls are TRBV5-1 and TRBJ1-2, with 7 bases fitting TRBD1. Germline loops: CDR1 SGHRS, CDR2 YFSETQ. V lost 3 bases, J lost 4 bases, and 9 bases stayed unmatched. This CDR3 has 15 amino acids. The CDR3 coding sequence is TGCGCCAGCAGCTCAGCCGGGACAGAGCTCTATGGCTACACCTTC. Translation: CASSSAGTELYGYTF.